The 12 T cell receptor beta chains below come from one sample, sequenced in a study of long-term antiretroviral therapy in people with HIV. Runs used v3.0 of the immunoSEQ assay and were done at survey level. The table came from immunoSEQ multiplex PCR; TCRdb's copy has only in-frame clones and leaves some out. The sample yields about 28,000 clones, approximately 85% seen once. Sequences were derived from unsorted PBMCs, sampled 0.8 years before starting antiretroviral therapy. Receptor source: a man between 18 and 29 years old with HIV.

The chain links TRBV11-2 to TRBJ1-1; D remains unclear. The CDR3 is made up of 15 amino acids. V gave up 0 bases and J gave up 4 bases, with 12 bases separating them. Germline assignment: CDR1 SGHAT and CDR2 FQNNGV. The CDR3 DNA reads as TGTGCCAGCAGCTTAGACGTGGCCGGGAGCACTGAAGCTTTCTTT. Translated: CASSLDVAGSTEAFF.

The V call is TRBV6-1, the J call TRBJ2-7, with D unresolved. This CDR3 has 13 residues. Germline assignment: CDR1 MNHNS and CDR2 SASEGT. V was shortened by 1 base and J by 3 bases, with 7 bases between the two germline ends. The CDR3 bases are TGTGCCAGCAGTGAAGGTAAGGGCTACGAGCAGTACTTC. Translated, it gives CASSEGKGYEQYF.

The J gene is TRBJ2-5, the V gene TRBV28; D possibly corresponds to TRBD2 (6 bases). Germline CDR1 MDHEN, CDR2 SYDVKM. This CDR3 spans 14 amino acids. V was clipped by 10 bases and J by 0 bases, with 15 bases between them. The CDR3 is CAIGTPTHQETQYF. The CDR3 DNA reads as TGTGCCATAGGGACTCCGACCCACCAAGAGACCCAGTACTTC.

Here the CDR3 reads CASSPREGLDTEAFF. DNA of the CDR3: TGTGCCAGCAGCCCCCGAGAGGGTCTGGACACTGAAGCTTTCTTT. The chain carries TRBV7-8 and TRBJ1-1; D is unclear. V shed 5 bases and J shed 3 bases, with 16 bases lying between them. This CDR3 has 15 residues. Germline CDR1 SGHVS, CDR2 FQNEAQ.

The chain couples TRBV6-5 to TRBJ1-5; no clear D gene. V lost 5 bases, J lost 0 bases, and 11 bases lay in between. The CDR3 extends over 15 amino acids. Germline V gene sequence: CDR1 MNHEY, CDR2 SVGAGI. This CDR3 reads CASSLPDRSNQPQHF. The CDR3 nucleotides read TGTGCCAGCAGTCTCCCCGACCGTAGCAATCAGCCCCAGCATTTT.

J is TRBJ2-1 and V is TRBV5-1; 12 bases are a match to TRBD2. The junction had 1 base not matched to a gene; V was cut back by 4 bases and J by 5 bases. Per germline, CDR1 SGHRS and CDR2 YFSETQ. The CDR3 is 14 residues long. This CDR3 is CASSRTSGDNEQFF. The CDR3 DNA sequence: TGCGCCAGCAGCCGGACTAGCGGGGACAATGAGCAGTTCTTC.

The chain couples TRBV6-1 to TRBJ1-5; D not certain. The germline V and J ends were trimmed by 5 bases and 4 bases, with 12 bases remaining between them. Germline V CDR1 and CDR2: MNHNS, SASEGT. The CDR3 sequence is 14 residues long. CDR3 coding DNA: TGTGCCAGCAGTCCCCGATGGGGTAATCAGCCCCAGCATTTT. It encodes CASSPRWGNQPQHF.

The chain has TRBV6-6 and TRBJ2-7, with D perhaps TRBD1 (6 bases). From germline, CDR1 is MNHNY and CDR2 SVGAGI (reference sequence). With 5 bases removed from V and 3 bases from J, the gap between germline ends came to 14 bases. This CDR3 is built from 14 residues. The CDR3 protein is CASSGTTGNYEQYF. The CDR3 DNA follows: TGTGCCAGCAGTGGAACGACAGGTAACTACGAGCAGTACTTC.

The chain combines TRBV6-6 with TRBJ1-5, with unresolved D. This CDR3 has 12 residues. Trimming took 0 bases from V and 7 from J, leaving 4 bases between them. Germline V gene data show CDR1 as MNHNY and CDR2 as SVGAGI (reference sequence). The CDR3 DNA reads as TGTGCCAGCAGTTACTCTGACCAGCCCCAGCATTTT. Encoded protein: CASSYSDQPQHF.

The chain couples TRBV13 to TRBJ1-1; weak D call: TRBD1 (6 bases). Trimming left V 5 bases short and J 2 bases short, with 15 bases between. The CDR3 has 15 residues. The germline CDR1 and CDR2 sequences are PRHDT and FYEKMQ (reference sequence). In DNA form, the CDR3 reads TGTGCCAGCAGCCCCCGAGGGGGGGCCAACACTGAAGCTTTCTTT. It specifies CASSPRGGANTEAFF.

The chain employs TRBV13 and TRBJ2-2; no reliable D call. CDR1 PRHDT and CDR2 FYEKMQ come from the germline V gene (reference sequence). The CDR3 covers 14 residues. Trimming shortened V by 5 bases and J by 1 base, and 8 bases separated the two germline ends. CDR3 in DNA: TGTGCCAGCAGCCCACGCAGGAACACCGGGGAGCTGTTTTTT. Translated: CASSPRRNTGELFF.

As DNA, the CDR3 is TGTGCCAGCAGCTTGGGGCTCTCCGAGCAGTACTTC. Translating it yields CASSLGLSEQYF. This chain uses TRBV5-6 with TRBJ2-7; the D is unclear. The V end lost 0 bases, the J end lost 6 bases, and 7 bases lay between the germline ends. There are 12 residues in the CDR3. Germline CDR1 reads SGHDT; CDR2 reads YYEEEE.